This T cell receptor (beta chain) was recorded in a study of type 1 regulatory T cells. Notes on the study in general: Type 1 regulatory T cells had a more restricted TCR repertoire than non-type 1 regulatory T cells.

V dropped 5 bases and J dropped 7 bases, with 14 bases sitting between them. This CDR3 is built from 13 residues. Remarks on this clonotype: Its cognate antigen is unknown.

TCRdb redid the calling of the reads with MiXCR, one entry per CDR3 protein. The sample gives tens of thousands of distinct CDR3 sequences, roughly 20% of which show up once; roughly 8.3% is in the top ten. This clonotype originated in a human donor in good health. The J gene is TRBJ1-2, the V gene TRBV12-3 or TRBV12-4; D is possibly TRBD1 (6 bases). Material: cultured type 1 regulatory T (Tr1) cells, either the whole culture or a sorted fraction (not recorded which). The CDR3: CASSKYRDPGYTF. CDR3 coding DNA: TGTGCCAGCAGTAAATACAGGGACCCTGGCTACACCTTC.